Shown below are 6 T cell receptor beta chains from a single sample sequenced in a study of response to subunit inactivated influenza vaccine. One entry per CDR3 protein results from TCRdb running MiXCR on the RT-PCR reads. Among about 500,000 distinct CDR3 sequences listed, about 17% were seen once. The input for sequencing was CD4+ T cells sorted from PBMCs, taken about 24 months after vaccination. The source of these receptors is a man between 50 and 70 years old who received an inactivated influenza vaccine.

The chain combines TRBV4-2 with TRBJ2-3, with D uncertain. V shed 0 bases and J shed 1 base, with 11 bases lying between them. Germline V lookup: CDR1 LGHNA, CDR2 YNFKEQ. This CDR3 has 16 amino acids. The CDR3 coding sequence is TGTGCCAGCAGCCAAGATCGAGCAAGGGGCACAGATACGCAGTATTTT. Translating gives CASSQDRARGTDTQYF.

In DNA form, the CDR3 reads TGCAGTGCTCTCCCCGGGACAGGGGCCCAGAACACTGAAGCTTTCTTT. Its protein is CSALPGTGAQNTEAFF. The chain combines TRBV20-1 with TRBJ1-1; TRBD1 aligns across 10 bases. The length of the CDR3 is 16 residues. CDR1 is DFQATT and CDR2 is SNEGSKA in the germline V gene (reference sequence). The V gene end was trimmed by 5 bases and the J gene end by 1 base; junction bases not matched to a gene: 10.

This clonotype was counted between two and nine times. The rearrangement links TRBV7-9 to TRBJ2-1, with TRBD1 matching 9 bases. Trimming removed 2 bases from V and 6 bases from J; junction bases left unmatched: 5. Germline V gene lookup returns CDR1 SEHNR and CDR2 FQNEAQ (reference sequence). The CDR3 contains 15 residues. The CDR3 loop reads CASSLYGTGTNEQFF. CDR3 coding DNA: TGTGCCAGCAGCTTATACGGGACAGGGACCAATGAGCAGTTCTTC.

The chain combines TRBV7-8 with TRBJ2-2; a weak D match, TRBD1 (7 bases). CDR3 length: 17 residues. Deletions cut 5 bases from V and 4 bases from J, with 20 bases between. Germline CDR1 reads SGHVS; CDR2 reads FQNEAQ. The CDR3 protein is CASSLHGGDSLTGELFF. The DNA for the CDR3 is TGTGCCAGCAGCCTACATGGCGGGGACAGTCTCACCGGGGAGCTGTTTTTT. Together with reference TRBV7-8 and TRBJ2-2, the CDR3 gives the full variable domain: GAGVSQSPRYKVAKRGQDVALRCDPISGHVSLFWYQQALGQGPEFLTYFQNEAQLDKSGLPSDRFFAERPEGSVSTLKIQRTQQEDSAVYLCASSLHGGDSLTGELFFGEGSRLTVL.

This clonotype appeared a few times. The J gene is TRBJ1-1, the V gene TRBV4-3; no clear D. Trimming removed 0 bases at V and 1 base at J, with 12 bases between. This CDR3 is built from 16 residues. Looked up from germline, CDR1 is LGHNA and CDR2 is YSLEER. Here the CDR3 DNA reads TGCGCCAGCAGCCAAGATGGTGGCGGCTCGAACACTGAAGCTTTCTTT. It specifies CASSQDGGGSNTEAFF.

This rearrangement joins TRBV20-1 to TRBJ2-5; possibly TRBD1 for D (6 bases). V was pared by 3 bases and J by 7 bases, with 21 bases between. The germline CDR1 and CDR2 sequences are DFQATT and SNEGSKA (reference sequence). This CDR3 spans 15 amino acids. As DNA, the CDR3 is TGCAGTGCTAGGCCACTACTGACAGGCTCGGGGACCCAGTACTTC. Translated, it gives CSARPLLTGSGTQYF.